Listed here are 11 T cell receptor beta chains from one sample, sequenced in a study of shared clonotypes between healthy human individuals (dated by TCRdb to about 2020). Library method: the immunoSEQ multiplex PCR assay. TCRdb obtained this table from immuneACCESS and retained in-frame rearrangements with V and J assigned. These tables miss some clones; where compared with another copy, unresolved V genes account for less than half of the shortfall, and the remainder is unexplained. The sample table records millions of clones; around nine tenths of these occur just once. The biggest ten clones account for 0.13% to 0.15% of the sample. Sequenced sample: naive CD4+ T cells sorted from blood. The intended sense of this specimen's cell subset or site label: CD45RA+ positively selected. These receptors all come from a man aged 18 to 35 in good health.

In its sample, this clone was seen once. The sample has other DNA sequences that encode this CDR3 too. The CDR3 DNA is TGTGCCAGCAGCGTCGACGGACCCAACACCGGGGAGCTGTTTTTT. Translating it yields CASSVDGPNTGELFF. This sequence joins TRBV9 and TRBJ2-2, with D hard to call. Trimming shortened V by 2 bases and J by 2 bases, and 10 bases separated the two germline ends. CDR3 length: 15 residues. Per the germline V gene, CDR1 is SGDLS and CDR2 is YYNGEE.

This clone was counted once. J is TRBJ2-5 and V is TRBV25-1, with D possibly TRBD1 on 6 matching bases. Germline lookup yields CDR1 MGHDK and CDR2 SYGVNS. The CDR3 is 16 residues long. Trimming cost V 2 bases and J 0 bases, with 13 bases left between them. DNA for the CDR3: TGTGCCAGCAGTGAAAAACTCCGGGACAACCAAGAGACCCAGTACTTC. Protein: CASSEKLRDNQETQYF. Combining the CDR3 with reference TRBV25-1 and TRBJ2-5 gives the whole variable domain EADIYQTPRYLVIGTGKKITLECSQTMGHDKMYWYQQDPGMELHLIHYSYGVNSTEKGDLSSESTVSRIRTEHFPLTLESARPSHTSQYLCASSEKLRDNQETQYFGPGTRLLVL.

This CDR3 reads CAWSVGHTIYF. CDR3 sequence (DNA): TGTGCCTGGAGTGTCGGGCACACCATATATTTT. The V gene is TRBV30, the J gene TRBJ1-3; D ambiguous. From germline, CDR1 is GTSNPN and CDR2 SVGIG (reference sequence). The CDR3 runs to 11 residues. V lost 0 bases and J 8 bases, leaving 5 bases between the germline ends.

The V and J genes are TRBV6-5 and TRBJ1-6; D unresolved. The CDR3 is 12 amino acids. The ends were cut back, 8 bases at V and 5 bases at J, with 7 bases in the middle. From germline, CDR1 is MNHEY and CDR2 SVGAGI. This CDR3 reads CASARNNSPLHF. CDR3 bases: TGTGCCAGCGCCCGGAATAATTCACCCCTCCACTTT.

The chain is built from TRBV28 and TRBJ2-7; possibly TRBD2 for D (6 bases). Between the trimmed V and J ends, which lost 7 bases and 1 base, there was a span of 14 bases. This CDR3 spans 14 amino acids. Germline values: CDR1 MDHEN, CDR2 SYDVKM. CDR3 protein: CASNPAGKSYEQYF. The CDR3 DNA reads as TGTGCCAGCAATCCCGCGGGGAAATCCTACGAGCAGTACTTC. Variable domain in full (rest from reference TRBV28 and TRBJ2-7): DVKVTQSSRYLVKRTGEKVFLECVQDMDHENMFWYRQDPGLGLRLIYFSYDVKMKEKGDIPEGYSVSREKKERFSLILESASTNQTSMYLCASNPAGKSYEQYFGPGTRLTVT.

This chain links TRBV21-1 with TRBJ2-7; TRBD1, as called in the table, went unchecked against the DNA. TRBV21-1 is assigned pseudogene status. This CDR3 is built from 14 residues. In DNA, the CDR3 is TGTGCCAGCAGCACAGGACAGAGCTCCTACGAGCAGTACTTC. It codes for CASSTGQSSYEQYF.

On this clone: Other DNA sequences within the sample encode an identical CDR3. V usage is TRBV10-1 and J usage is TRBJ2-3, with unresolved D. Trimming left V 0 bases short and J 5 bases short, with 6 bases between. Germline V gives CDR1 WNHNN, CDR2 SYGVQD (reference sequence). The CDR3 is 13 amino acids. CDR3 sequence (DNA): TGCGCCAGCAGTGAGTCGTTGAGAGATACGCAGTATTTT. It codes for CASSESLRDTQYF.

The rearrangement links TRBV15 to TRBJ2-3; no clear D gene. CDR1 LNHNV and CDR2 YYDKDF come from the germline V gene (reference sequence). V was cut by 2 bases and J by 4 bases, with 7 bases left in between. CDR3 length: 13 residues. The CDR3 sequence: CATSRPPADTQYF. The CDR3, as DNA: TGTGCCACCAGCAGACCACCGGCAGATACGCAGTATTTT.

This clone was seen once. Other nucleotide sequences from this sample produce the same CDR3. CDR3 nucleotide sequence: TGCGCCAGCTCCCTGGGCCAGGGGAACTATGGCTACACCTTC. Translation gives CASSLGQGNYGYTF. The chain links TRBV5-1 to TRBJ1-2, with D perhaps TRBD1 (6 bases). Germline-derived CDR1 and CDR2 are SGHRS and YFSETQ. V was clipped by 7 bases and J by 2 bases, with 15 bases between them. The CDR3 has 14 amino acids.

The rearrangement links TRBV5-4 to TRBJ2-2; D not certain. This CDR3 spans 15 amino acids. Germline values: CDR1 SGHNT, CDR2 YYREEE (reference sequence). V dropped 1 base and J dropped 2 bases, with 9 bases sitting between them. CDR3 bases: TGTGCCAGCAGCTTGTGGTCAGGAAACACCGGGGAGCTGTTTTTT. As protein: CASSLWSGNTGELFF.

This sequence joins TRBV18 and TRBJ2-7; D uncertain. From germline, CDR1 is KGHSH and CDR2 LQKENI. Trimming removed 3 bases at V and 3 bases at J, with 9 bases between. This CDR3 spans 13 amino acids. The CDR3 DNA reads as TGTGCCAGCTCACCGGCTCCGGGCTACGAGCAGTACTTC. Protein: CASSPAPGYEQYF.